This TCR beta chain was sequenced for a study of blood T cell repertoires in COVID-19. Study summary: There were acute and convalescent COVID-19 samples, and they came from the United States, Italy and Spain. Sources were T cells, B-cell-depleted T cells, or PBMCs; the material itself was cDNA or gDNA.

In its sample, this clone was seen a few times. Authors' methods: Estimation of nucleated cell counts relied on the amplification of reference gene primers. This table comes from immunoSEQ multiplex PCR, and its TCRdb copy is limited to in-frame clones, with some not included. Clone size and V and J calls were adopted from that table, with D and trimming inferred from the DNA. Among under 200,000 clones listed, approximately 79% were seen once. The CDR3 spans 13 residues. From germline, CDR1 is MDHEN and CDR2 SYDVKM. V was clipped by 3 bases and J by 11 bases, with 13 bases between them. This TCR derives from a man aged 45 to 65 who had recovered from COVID-19. The V gene is TRBV28, the J gene TRBJ1-4, with a tentative D call TRBD1 (6 bases). The sequencing input was PBMCs or T cells enriched from blood (not recorded which). The CDR3 is CASSFTGTLKLFF. The CDR3 DNA follows: TGTGCCAGCAGTTTCACCGGGACACTGAAACTGTTTTTT.